The 25 T cell receptor beta chains in this list originate from one sample, sequenced in a study of blood T cell repertoires in COVID-19. The protocol was immunoSEQ multiplex PCR, while the TCRdb copy is restricted to in-frame clones and leaves out a portion. This repertoire shows fewer than 400,000 clones, nearly 90% found once; its top ten account for approximately 2%. Material for sequencing was peripheral blood. All receptors derive from a woman under 40 with COVID-19, enrolled during active disease.

The chain is built from TRBV29-1 and TRBJ2-7; TRBD1 or TRBD2 may be the D gene (6 bases each). This CDR3 spans 12 amino acids. Germline V gene sequence: CDR1 SQVTM, CDR2 ANQGSEA. V was trimmed by 7 bases and J by 2 bases, leaving 12 bases between them. DNA for the CDR3: TGCAGCGCGGGGGCGGGAACCTACGAGCAGTACTTC. This encodes CSAGAGTYEQYF.

A note on this clone: The same CDR3 also results from other DNA sequences found in this sample. The chain carries TRBV7-6 and TRBJ2-2; TRBD2 agrees at 13 bases. The trim removed 2 bases at V and 5 bases at J, leaving 2 bases unmatched. The CDR3 has 16 amino acids. CDR1 SGHVS and CDR2 FNYEAQ come from the germline V gene. CDR3 sequence reads: CASSLRLAGGTGELFF. The CDR3, as DNA: TGTGCCAGCAGCTTAAGACTAGCGGGGGGAACCGGGGAGCTGTTTTTT.

The rearrangement joins TRBV11-3 to TRBJ1-1; D gene ambiguous. CDR1 and CDR2 (germline): SGHNT, YENEEA. The CDR3 loop spans 13 amino acids. Trimming removed 5 bases at V and 4 bases at J, with 11 bases between. The CDR3 region is CASSPFSGTEAFF. CDR3 coding DNA: TGTGCCAGCAGCCCTTTCTCGGGCACTGAAGCTTTCTTT. The full variable domain, rest sourced from reference TRBV11-3 and TRBJ1-1, is EAGVVQSPRYKIIEKKQPVAFWCNPISGHNTLYWYLQNLGQGPELLIRYENEEAVDDSQLPKDRFSAERLKGVDSTLKIQPAELGDSAVYLCASSPFSGTEAFFGQGTRLTVV.

In the case of this clone: This CDR3 is also generated by other DNA sequences in the sample. This chain uses TRBV29-1 with TRBJ1-2, with a tentative D call TRBD1 (5 bases). V lost 4 bases and J 3 bases, leaving 9 bases between the germline ends. Germline CDR1 is SQVTM and CDR2 is ANQGSEA. The CDR3 has 12 residues. CDR3 residues: CSVGGEDYGYTF. DNA for the CDR3: TGCAGCGTTGGGGGGGAAGACTATGGCTACACCTTC.

V usage is TRBV11-2 and J usage is TRBJ1-6; D possibly corresponds to TRBD1 (5 bases). Trimming pared 5 bases from V and 8 bases from J, leaving 13 bases between. The CDR3 loop spans 14 amino acids. Germline values: CDR1 SGHAT, CDR2 FQNNGV. The CDR3 DNA reads as TGTGCCAGCAGCGCAGGGTTAAGGGATTCACCCCTCCACTTT. It yields the protein CASSAGLRDSPLHF.

J is TRBJ1-6 and V is TRBV6-1; TRBD1 matches 9 bases. The CDR3 consists of 17 residues. The J segment lost 0 bases and the V segment lost 3 bases, leaving 3 bases of the junction unmatched. CDR1 is MNHNS, CDR2 SASEGT, per germline. CDR3 DNA: TGTGCCAGCAGTGATCTGGGACAGGGCTCCTATAATTCACCCCTCCACTTT. It encodes CASSDLGQGSYNSPLHF.

The chain is built from TRBV3-1 (or the pseudogene TRBV3-2) and TRBJ1-1, with no clear D. CDR3 size: 15 residues. Trimming took off 2 bases at V and 0 bases at J, with 10 bases between the two ends. Germline V gene data show CDR1 as LGHDT and CDR2 as YNNKEL (reference sequence). The chain's CDR3 is CASSQSDTLNTEAFF. The CDR3, as DNA: TGTGCCAGCAGCCAATCCGACACTCTGAACACTGAAGCTTTCTTT.

The chain has TRBV6-5 and TRBJ1-2, with D possibly being TRBD1 (6 bases). This CDR3 comprises 12 residues. The V end lost 6 bases, the J end lost 7 bases, and 12 bases lay between the germline ends. Germline-derived CDR1 and CDR2 are MNHEY and SVGAGI. The CDR3 here is CASSPGAAGYTF. In DNA form, the CDR3 reads TGTGCCAGCAGCCCAGGGGCGGCTGGCTACACCTTC.

The J gene is TRBJ2-1, the V gene TRBV10-3; TRBD2 matches at 9 bases. The CDR3 is 17 residues long. After removal of 4 bases from V and 8 bases from J, the junction contained 15 bases not matched to a gene. CDR1 ENHRY and CDR2 SYGVKD come from the germline V gene. CDR3 residues: CAISGTPRGGLWDEQFF. CDR3 bases: TGTGCCATCAGTGGAACCCCGCGGGGGGGCCTTTGGGATGAGCAGTTCTTC.

J is TRBJ1-1 and V is TRBV29-1; D uncertain. V shed 4 bases and J shed 0 bases, with 18 bases lying between them. Looked up from germline, CDR1 is SQVTM and CDR2 is ANQGSEA. The CDR3 contains 16 residues. CDR3: CSVVGRPLEMNTEAFF. In nucleotides, the CDR3 is TGCAGCGTTGTTGGAAGGCCCCTGGAGATGAACACTGAAGCTTTCTTT.

The chain has TRBV7-8 and TRBJ1-1; no clear D. Trimming left V 1 base short and J 5 bases short, with 17 bases between. CDR3 length: 16 amino acids. The germline CDR1 and CDR2 sequences are SGHVS and FQNEAQ. The CDR3 sequence: CASSLVSGLPQTEAFF. The CDR3 DNA reads TGTGCCAGCAGCTTAGTAAGTGGGCTCCCCCAAACTGAAGCTTTCTTT.

CDR3 amino acids: CASSYRWGGTGNTIYF. CDR3 DNA sequence: TGTGCCAGCAGCTACCGTTGGGGAGGGACCGGAAACACCATATATTTT. The rearrangement uses TRBV7-2 and TRBJ1-3, with D possibly being TRBD1 (5 bases). V lost 4 bases and J 4 bases, leaving 17 bases between the germline ends. The CDR3 spans 16 residues. Germline V lookup: CDR1 SGHTA, CDR2 FQGNSA.

The chain recombines TRBV4-1 with TRBJ2-1, with D tentatively TRBD2 (5 bases). The V end lost 0 bases, the J end lost 4 bases, and 7 bases lay between the germline ends. The germline gives CDR1 MGHRA, CDR2 YSYEKL. The CDR3 is 14 amino acids. CDR3 DNA: TGCGCCAGCAGCCAAGAATGGAGGTACAATGAGCAGTTCTTC. Translation gives CASSQEWRYNEQFF.

The chain links TRBV13 to TRBJ1-2; D ambiguous. The V end lost 2 bases, the J end lost 0 bases, and 10 bases lay between the germline ends. Germline V gene data show CDR1 as PRHDT and CDR2 as FYEKMQ (reference sequence). CDR3 length equals 15 residues. The CDR3 sequence: CASSLPDIANYGYTF. In DNA form, the CDR3 reads TGTGCCAGCAGCTTACCAGATATTGCTAACTATGGCTACACCTTC.

The rearrangement uses TRBV4-2 and TRBJ2-1; 10 nucleotides agree with TRBD2. Trimming removed 1 base from V and 9 bases from J; junction bases left unmatched: 12. Germline CDR1 and CDR2: LGHNA and YNFKEQ. This CDR3 is 17 amino acids long. CDR3 bases: TGTGCCAGCAGCCAAGGCAGCGGGGGGGCCGTCTCGTCTGAGCAGTTCTTC. As protein: CASSQGSGGAVSSEQFF.

The chain's CDR3 is CATSDPTSRTGELFF. The CDR3 DNA reads as TGTGCCACCAGTGACCCGACTAGCCGCACCGGGGAGCTGTTTTTT. The V gene is TRBV24-1, the J gene TRBJ2-2; TRBD2 agrees at 7 bases. V lost 4 bases and J lost 4; bases outside the gene matches: 5. The CDR3 extends over 15 amino acids. Germline values: CDR1 KGHDR, CDR2 SFDVKD.

This chain connects TRBV14 to TRBJ2-1, with a possible D match to TRBD2 (5 bases). V shed 2 bases and J shed 1 base, with 9 bases lying between them. The CDR3 length is 15 residues. Germline CDR1 SGHDN, CDR2 FVKESK. CDR3 in amino acids: CASSQTPGSYNEQFF. In DNA form, the CDR3 reads TGTGCCAGCAGCCAAACTCCGGGGTCCTACAATGAGCAGTTCTTC.

This chain joins TRBV9 and TRBJ1-1, with TRBD1 identical over 9 bases. V trimming: 3 bases; J trimming: 0 bases; junction bases outside the gene matches: 6. Germline CDR1 is SGDLS and CDR2 is YYNGEE. The CDR3 extends over 16 amino acids. The CDR3 reads CASSAPGTGMNTEAFF. CDR3 DNA: TGTGCCAGCAGCGCCCCCGGGACAGGGATGAACACTGAAGCTTTCTTT.

The chain couples TRBV5-1 to TRBJ1-1; D perhaps matches TRBD1 (5 bases). Trimming took off 4 bases at V and 0 bases at J, with 19 bases between the two ends. CDR3 length equals 17 residues. Germline V gene data show CDR1 as SGHRS and CDR2 as YFSETQ. The CDR3 spells CASSLDRRQIMNTEAFF. DNA of the CDR3: TGCGCCAGCAGCCTCGACCGACGACAGATCATGAACACTGAAGCTTTCTTT.

The chain combines TRBV30 with TRBJ2-6, with no clear D. V lost 3 bases and J 0 bases, leaving 9 bases between the germline ends. Germline V lookup: CDR1 GTSNPN, CDR2 SVGIG (reference sequence). The CDR3 contains 15 residues. For the CDR3, the DNA is TGTGCCTGGAGGGCAGGATTCTCTGGGGCCAACGTCCTGACTTTC. It is translated as CAWRAGFSGANVLTF.

This chain links TRBV11-2 with TRBJ1-1; D may be TRBD1 (5 bases). Trimming left V 3 bases short and J 1 base short, with 9 bases between. Germline V gives CDR1 SGHAT, CDR2 FQNNGV. The CDR3 loop spans 14 amino acids. The CDR3 sequence: CASSFFDRNTEAFF. For the CDR3, the DNA is TGTGCCAGCAGCTTTTTCGACAGGAACACTGAAGCTTTCTTT.

The chain carries TRBV19 and TRBJ2-1; 9 bases line up with TRBD1. The CDR3 is 15 amino acids. J was trimmed by 8 bases and V by 8 bases; bases with no gene match: 13. Germline CDR1 is LNHDA and CDR2 is SQIVND (reference sequence). The CDR3 loop is CASPGTGLSSDEQFF. The CDR3 DNA sequence: TGTGCCAGTCCCGGGACAGGGTTATCGAGTGATGAGCAGTTCTTC.

The CDR3 sequence: CAATGGDTEGGNTEAFF. The DNA for the CDR3 is TGTGCCGCTACGGGGGGGGACACTGAGGGTGGTAACACTGAAGCTTTCTTT. The chain is built from TRBV10-3 and TRBJ1-1, with D tentatively TRBD1 (6 bases). Trimming pared 11 bases from V and 2 bases from J, leaving 27 bases between. Germline V gene data show CDR1 as ENHRY and CDR2 as SYGVKD. The CDR3 runs 17 residues.

CDR3 sequence: CASRPGAGRGAYNEQFF. The CDR3 DNA sequence: TGTGCCAGCCGCCCCGGGGCGGGGCGGGGGGCCTACAATGAGCAGTTCTTC. V is TRBV7-3 and J is TRBJ2-1; TRBD2 matches at 8 bases. The germline V gene has CDR1 SGHTA and CDR2 FQGTGA. After removal of 8 bases from V and 2 bases from J, the junction contained 14 bases not matched to a gene. The CDR3 consists of 17 residues.

V and J are TRBV7-9 and TRBJ2-5; TRBD1 agrees at 9 bases. The CDR3 sequence is 14 residues long. V shed 0 bases, J shed 5 bases, and the junction held 1 base outside the gene matches. Germline-derived CDR1 and CDR2 are SEHNR and FQNEAQ (reference sequence). Here the CDR3 DNA reads TGTGCCAGCAGCTTAGCGACAGGGGGTGAGACCCAGTACTTC. It translates to CASSLATGGETQYF. Full variable domain (rest looked up from reference TRBV7-9 and TRBJ2-5): DTGVSQNPRHKITKRGQNVTFRCDPISEHNRLYWYRQTLGQGPEFLTYFQNEAQLEKSRLLSDRFSAERPKGSFSTLEIQRTEQGDSAMYLCASSLATGGETQYFGPGTRLLVL.